Presented here are 22 T cell receptor beta chains from one specimen sequenced in a study of response to subunit inactivated influenza vaccine. MiXCR was run by TCRdb on the RT-PCR reads, yielding one entry per CDR3 protein. The table shows approximately 700,000 distinct CDR3 sequences, with around 14% occurring only once. Sequenced material: PBMCs from blood, taken roughly 12 days after vaccination. The source of these receptors is a man in his fifties or sixties who received an inactivated influenza vaccine.

The chain joins TRBV5-1 to TRBJ2-2; tentatively, D is TRBD1 (6 bases). The CDR3 extends over 16 amino acids. CDR1 SGHRS and CDR2 YFSETQ come from the germline V gene. V was trimmed by 1 base and J by 3 bases, leaving 13 bases between them. The CDR3 nucleotides read TGCGCCAGCAGCTTGAACCAGGGGCGCTACACCGGGGAGCTGTTTTTT. Its protein is CASSLNQGRYTGELFF. The full variable domain, with the rest looked up from reference TRBV5-1 and TRBJ2-2, is KAGVTQTPRYLIKTRGQQVTLSCSPISGHRSVSWYQQTPGQGLQFLFEYFSETQRNKGNFPGRFSGRQFSNSRSEMNVSTLELGDSALYLCASSLNQGRYTGELFFGEGSRLTVL.

V gene TRBV5-6 combines with J gene TRBJ2-7; tentative D call: TRBD1 (6 bases). The CDR3 sequence is 14 residues long. Trimming removed 4 bases at V and 1 base at J, with 12 bases between. Germline CDR1 SGHDT, CDR2 YYEEEE. In DNA, the CDR3 is TGTGCCAGCAGCGACGGACAGCCGTCCTACGAGCAGTACTTC. It codes for CASSDGQPSYEQYF.

V usage is TRBV9 and J usage is TRBJ2-1; 12 nucleotides line up with TRBD2. CDR3 size: 15 residues. Germline V CDR1 and CDR2: SGDLS, YYNGEE. The V and J ends lost 6 bases and 4 bases, in that order; junction bases with no gene match: 5. The DNA for the CDR3 is TGTGCCAGCACCACTACTAGCGGGAGGTACAATGAGCAGTTCTTC. As protein: CASTTTSGRYNEQFF.

This clonotype was found many times. V and J are TRBV12-3 or TRBV12-4 and TRBJ1-2; 7 positions match TRBD1. The CDR3 consists of 13 residues. The trim removed 4 bases at V and 7 bases at J, leaving 6 bases unmatched. CDR3 loop: CASSSRTGSGYTF. The CDR3 DNA is TGTGCCAGCAGTTCGCGGACAGGATCTGGCTACACCTTC.

The chain employs TRBV13 and TRBJ2-7, with D unresolved. The CDR3 covers 12 residues. Germline CDR1 and CDR2: PRHDT and FYEKMQ (reference sequence). Trimming pared 2 bases from V and 5 bases from J, leaving 7 bases between. CDR3 in DNA: TGTGCCAGCAGCTTAAAGGCGCACGAGCAGTACTTC. Its translation is CASSLKAHEQYF.

In this sample, this clonotype turned up a few times. The gene calls are TRBV20-1 and TRBJ2-3, with a possible D match to TRBD2 (5 bases). Trimming took 4 bases from V and 0 from J, leaving 11 bases between them. This CDR3 spans 14 amino acids. From germline, CDR1 is DFQATT and CDR2 SNEGSKA (reference sequence). This chain's CDR3 is CSATQAASTDTQYF. As DNA, the CDR3 is TGCAGTGCTACCCAAGCGGCTAGCACAGATACGCAGTATTTT.

This chain connects TRBV10-3 to TRBJ2-5, with a tentative D call TRBD1 (5 bases). Deletions cut 4 bases from V and 0 bases from J, with 9 bases between. Looked up from germline, CDR1 is ENHRY and CDR2 is SYGVKD. This CDR3 is 14 amino acids long. The CDR3 sequence is CAISVSGNQETQYF. The CDR3 DNA reads as TGTGCCATCAGTGTTTCAGGGAACCAAGAGACCCAGTACTTC.

As regards this clonotype: The conserved phenylalanine or tryptophan normally closing the CDR3 is absent here, so this likely arose from a read error. The DNA is omitted, as the CDR3 cannot be located on it reliably, and the CDR3 follows TCRdb's listing. The genes are TRBV6-6 and TRBJ2-7; the table's D call, TRBD1, has no DNA check behind it. Germline CDR1 is MNHNY and CDR2 is SVGAGI (reference sequence). The CDR3 totals 11 residues, both ends included. CDR3 in amino acids: CASSYGGDSSY.

The chain joins TRBV28 to TRBJ2-7, with a weak D call TRBD1 (6 bases). Looked up from germline, CDR1 is MDHEN and CDR2 is SYDVKM. CDR3 size: 14 residues. The V end was cut by 7 bases, the J end by 5 bases, with 18 bases between. CDR3 DNA: TGTGCCAGCATGGGGACATCTCCTACCAACGAGCAGTACTTC. This codes for CASMGTSPTNEQYF.

This chain connects TRBV5-1 to TRBJ1-1; no clear D. With 4 bases removed from V and 1 base from J, the gap between germline ends came to 8 bases. Per the germline V gene, CDR1 is SGHRS and CDR2 is YFSETQ. The CDR3 covers 13 residues. The CDR3 region is CASSPPQNTEAFF. The CDR3 bases are TGCGCCAGCAGCCCCCCCCAGAACACTGAAGCTTTCTTT.

The sample holds a few counts of this clonotype. The chain employs TRBV12-3 or TRBV12-4 and TRBJ2-2, with D possibly being TRBD1 (6 bases). The CDR3 length is 15 residues. Trimming left V 3 bases short and J 4 bases short, with 12 bases between. CDR3 region: CASSLGHLLTGELFF. CDR3 nucleotide sequence: TGTGCCAGCAGTTTGGGACACCTCCTCACCGGGGAGCTGTTTTTT.

This sequence joins TRBV10-3 and TRBJ2-7, with D possibly being TRBD1 (6 bases). Germline CDR1 and CDR2: ENHRY and SYGVKD. V dropped 6 bases and J dropped 0 bases, with 12 bases sitting between them. The CDR3 has 14 residues. DNA for the CDR3: TGTGCCATCAGATCCACAGGGAGCTCCTACGAGCAGTACTTC. Translating gives CAIRSTGSSYEQYF.

This clonotype has more than one count but fewer than ten. The chain combines TRBV7-8 with TRBJ2-4; weak D call: TRBD1 (5 bases). CDR3 length: 16 amino acids. Germline assignment: CDR1 SGHVS and CDR2 FQNEAQ. V lost 4 bases and J 0 bases, leaving 13 bases between the germline ends. The CDR3 protein is CASSSIQDLAKNIQYF. CDR3 sequence (DNA): TGTGCCAGCAGCTCTATACAGGATTTAGCCAAAAACATTCAGTACTTC.

The chain recombines TRBV21-1 with TRBJ2-1; the D call in the table, TRBD1, was not verified against the DNA. TRBV21-1 is marked as a pseudogene. The CDR3 contains 17 residues. The chain's CDR3 is CASSKSLRQGVLNEQFF. The DNA for the CDR3 is TGTGCCAGCAGCAAATCGCTGAGACAGGGGGTGCTCAATGAGCAGTTCTTC.

A few counts support this clonotype. The genes are TRBV4-1 and TRBJ2-7; 9 bases align to TRBD1. After removal of 3 bases from V and 0 bases from J, the junction contained 24 bases not matched to a gene. This CDR3 spans 22 amino acids. From germline, CDR1 is MGHRA and CDR2 YSYEKL. The CDR3 bases are TGCGCCAGCAGCCATCATACCTTCCGGGACAGGGACATACTAAGTCACTCCTACGAGCAGTACTTC. It specifies CASSHHTFRDRDILSHSYEQYF.

This clonotype was counted at least ten times. The chain joins TRBV12-3 or TRBV12-4 to TRBJ1-1; D call uncertain. V lost 7 bases and J lost 4, with 16 bases in between. CDR3 size: 14 residues. The CDR3 region is CASKGSGFFTEAFF. CDR3 DNA: TGTGCCAGCAAAGGAAGCGGCTTTTTCACTGAAGCTTTCTTT.

V gene TRBV28 combines with J gene TRBJ1-6, with D hard to call. Germline V gives CDR1 MDHEN, CDR2 SYDVKM. Trimming stripped 2 bases from V and 6 bases from J, with 17 bases between. The length of the CDR3 is 17 residues. The chain's CDR3 is CASSLSSGIQFNSPLHF. The DNA of the CDR3 is TGTGCCAGCAGTTTAAGCTCAGGCATCCAGTTTAATTCACCCCTCCACTTT.

The V gene is TRBV5-1, the J gene TRBJ2-7; 8 nucleotides align to TRBD1. This CDR3 contains 15 residues. Looked up from germline, CDR1 is SGHRS and CDR2 is YFSETQ. The junction had 7 bases not matched to a gene; V was cut back by 1 base and J by 4 bases. CDR3 nucleotide sequence: TGCGCCAGCAGCTTGTCAGGGACAGGCCGTTACGAGCAGTACTTC. This translates into CASSLSGTGRYEQYF. The variable domain in full, with the rest retrieved from reference TRBV5-1 and TRBJ2-7, is KAGVTQTPRYLIKTRGQQVTLSCSPISGHRSVSWYQQTPGQGLQFLFEYFSETQRNKGNFPGRFSGRQFSNSRSEMNVSTLELGDSALYLCASSLSGTGRYEQYFGPGTRLTVT.

This clonotype occurred a few times. This sequence joins TRBV20-1 and TRBJ1-1, with a weak D call TRBD1 (5 bases). V was pared by 3 bases and J by 5 bases, with 13 bases between. The germline CDR1 and CDR2 sequences are DFQATT and SNEGSKA (reference sequence). This CDR3 region has 13 residues. CDR3 amino acids: CSASDLAGTEAFF. CDR3 DNA: TGCAGTGCTAGCGACTTGGCAGGGACTGAAGCTTTCTTT.

This clonotype was picked up a small number of times. V usage is TRBV6-1 and J usage is TRBJ1-2, with D possibly matching TRBD1 (5 bases). V dropped 5 bases and J dropped 3 bases, with 10 bases sitting between them. The CDR3 is made up of 13 amino acids. Germline V gene lookup returns CDR1 MNHNS and CDR2 SASEGT. CDR3: CASSKDSYYGYTF. The CDR3 nucleotides are TGTGCCAGCAGTAAAGACAGTTACTATGGCTACACCTTC.

The chain recombines TRBV12-3 or TRBV12-4 with TRBJ2-1; no clear D gene. This CDR3 has 12 amino acids. V was trimmed by 3 bases and J by 7 bases, leaving 7 bases between them. CDR3 region: CASSFIPNEQFF. The CDR3 DNA sequence: TGTGCCAGCAGTTTCATCCCGAATGAGCAGTTCTTC.

This clonotype showed up just a few times. This chain joins TRBV7-9 and TRBJ1-3; D gene uncertain. The V end was cut by 1 base, the J end by 0 bases, with 7 bases between. The CDR3 has 15 residues. The germline V gene encodes CDR1 SEHNR and CDR2 FQNEAQ (reference sequence). The CDR3, as DNA: TGTGCCAGCAGCTTAGAGGCAGCCTCTGGAAACACCATATATTTT. Amino acid sequence: CASSLEAASGNTIYF.